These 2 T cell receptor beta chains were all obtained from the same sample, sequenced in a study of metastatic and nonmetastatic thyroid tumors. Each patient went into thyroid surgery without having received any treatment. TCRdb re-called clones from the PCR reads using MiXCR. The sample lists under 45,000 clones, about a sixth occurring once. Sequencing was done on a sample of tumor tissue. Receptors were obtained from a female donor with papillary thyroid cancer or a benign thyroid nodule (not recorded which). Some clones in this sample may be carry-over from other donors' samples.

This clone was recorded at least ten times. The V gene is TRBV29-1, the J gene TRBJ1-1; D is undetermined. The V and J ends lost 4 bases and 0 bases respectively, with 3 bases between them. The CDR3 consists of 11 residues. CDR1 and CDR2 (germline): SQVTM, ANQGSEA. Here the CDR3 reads CSVGLNTEAFF. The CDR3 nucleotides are TGCAGCGTTGGGTTGAACACTGAAGCTTTCTTT.

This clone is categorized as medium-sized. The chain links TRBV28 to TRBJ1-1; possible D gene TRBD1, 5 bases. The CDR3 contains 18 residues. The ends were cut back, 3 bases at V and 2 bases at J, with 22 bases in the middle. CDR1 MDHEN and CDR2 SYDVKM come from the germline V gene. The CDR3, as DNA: TGTGCCAGCAGTTTGGGGACTAATGTAGGAGGGAAAAACACTGAAGCTTTCTTT. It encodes CASSLGTNVGGKNTEAFF.